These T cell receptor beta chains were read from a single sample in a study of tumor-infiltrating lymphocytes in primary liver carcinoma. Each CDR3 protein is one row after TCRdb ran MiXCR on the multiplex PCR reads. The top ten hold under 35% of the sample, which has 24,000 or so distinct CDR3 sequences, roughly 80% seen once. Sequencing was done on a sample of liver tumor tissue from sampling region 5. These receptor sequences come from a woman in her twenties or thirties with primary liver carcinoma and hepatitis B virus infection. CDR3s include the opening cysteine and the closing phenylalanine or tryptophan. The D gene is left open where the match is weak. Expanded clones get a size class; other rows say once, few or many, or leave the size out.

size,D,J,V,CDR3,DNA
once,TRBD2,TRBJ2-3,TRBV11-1,CASNLRVPTSGRVTDTQYF,TGTGCCAGCAACTTAAGGGTCCCTACTAGCGGGAGAGTGACAGATACGCAGTATTTT
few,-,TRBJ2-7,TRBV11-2,CVSSLTDTAYEQYF,TGTGTCAGCAGCTTAACTGACACTGCCTACGAGCAGTACTTC
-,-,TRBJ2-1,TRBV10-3,CAISPPATRDVQFF,TGTGCCATCAGCCCCCCGGCGACCCGGGATGTGCAGTTCTTC
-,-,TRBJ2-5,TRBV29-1,CGVEASRLGVQTQYF,TGCGGCGTTGAAGCCTCCCGGTTAGGGGTCCAGACCCAGTACTTC
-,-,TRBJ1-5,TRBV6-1,CAASKEVSNQPQHF,TGTGCCGCCAGCAAGGAAGTAAGCAATCAGCCCCAGCATTTT
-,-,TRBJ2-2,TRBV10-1,CDNSHRNTGELFF,TGCGACAACAGCCACAGGAACACCGGGGAGCTGTTTTTT
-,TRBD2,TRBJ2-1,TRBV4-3,CASSQGRDYAYDEQFF,TGCGCCAGCAGCCAAGGTAGGGACTACGCCTACGATGAGCAGTTCTTC
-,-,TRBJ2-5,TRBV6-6,CACKWVTGEETQYF,TGTGCCTGCAAATGGGTGACAGGAGAAGAGACCCAGTATTTC
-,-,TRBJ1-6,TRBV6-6,CTSSYTGMDSPLHF,TGCACTAGCAGTTACACAGGGATGGATTCACCCCTCCACTTT
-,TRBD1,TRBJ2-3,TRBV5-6,CASSCTGTASTDTQYF,TGTGCCAGCAGCTGTACCGGGACAGCGAGCACAGATACGCAGTATTTT
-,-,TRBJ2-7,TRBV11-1,CASTIGYLLVQYF,TGTGCCAGCACCATAGGATACCTCCTCGTGCAATACTTC
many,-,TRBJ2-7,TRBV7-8,CASSQTRSSYEQYF,TGTGCCAGCAGCCAGACTAGGAGTTCCTACGAGCAGTACTTC
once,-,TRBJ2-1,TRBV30,CARVYPGYNEQIF,TGTGCCCGCGTCTACCCGGGCTACAATGAGCAGATCTTC
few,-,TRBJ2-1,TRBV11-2,CASSLGVGSSYNEQFF,TGTGCCAGCAGCTTAGGCGTAGGGAGCTCCTACAATGAGCAGTTCTTC
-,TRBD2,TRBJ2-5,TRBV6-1,CASSEVGTTGTQYF,TGTGCCAGCAGTGAAGTGGGGACTACCGGGACCCAATACTTC
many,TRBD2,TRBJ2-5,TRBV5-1,CASSLAPTSASGLWEKRETQYF,TGCGCCAGCAGCTTGGCCCCGACCAGCGCTAGCGGGTTGTGGGAGAAGAGAGAGACCCAGTACTTC
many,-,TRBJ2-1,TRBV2,CASSEAPGNEQFF,TGTGCCAGCAGTGAAGCTCCAGGAAATGAGCAGTTCTTC
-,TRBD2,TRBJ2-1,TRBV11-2,CASSTSLAEGYDEQFF,TGTGCCAGCAGCACCTCTCTAGCGGAAGGATATGATGAGCAGTTCTTC
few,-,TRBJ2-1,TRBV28,CTSSFFGEQFF,TGTACCAGCAGTTTTTTTGGTGAGCAGTTTTTC
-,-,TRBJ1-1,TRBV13,CVSRIGGADTEAFF,TGTGTCAGCAGGATAGGGGGTGCAGACACTGAAGCTTTCTTT
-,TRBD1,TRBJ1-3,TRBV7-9,CASSSSDRGLRNSIYF,TGTGCCAGCAGCTCGTCGGACAGGGGGCTTAGGAACTCCATATATTTT
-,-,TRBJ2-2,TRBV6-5,CASSYSPGVGSCTGELFF,TGTGCTAGCAGTTACTCGCCAGGGGTCGGGAGCTGCACCGGGGAGCTGTTTTTT
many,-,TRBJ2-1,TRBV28,CASSINTRALQFF,TGTGCCAGCAGCATCAACACCCGAGCCTTGCAGTTCTTC
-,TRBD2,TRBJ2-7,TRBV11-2,CASVLCSGYEQYF,TGTGCCAGCGTCCTGTGTAGCGGGTACGAACAGTACTTC
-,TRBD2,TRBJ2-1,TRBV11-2,CTSRVTSGRAGNGQFF,TGTACCAGCAGGGTTACTAGTGGGAGGGCCGGCAATGGGCAGTTCTTC
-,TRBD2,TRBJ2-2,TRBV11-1,CTSSGVMAGMSGELFF,TGTACCAGCAGCGGGGTTATGGCGGGAATGTCCGGGGAGCTGTTTTTT
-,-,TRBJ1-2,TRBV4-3,CAGSQDEGRGRAATNYGYTF,TGCGCCGGCAGCCAAGACGAAGGAAGGGGCAGGGCCGCCACTAACTATGGCTACACCTTC